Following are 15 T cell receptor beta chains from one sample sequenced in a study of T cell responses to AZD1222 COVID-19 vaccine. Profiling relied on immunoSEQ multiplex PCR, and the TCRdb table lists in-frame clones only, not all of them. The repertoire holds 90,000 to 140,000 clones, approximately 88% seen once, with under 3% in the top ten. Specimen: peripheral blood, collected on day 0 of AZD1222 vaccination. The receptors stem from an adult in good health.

The CDR3 loop reads CASSLGRDSYEQYF. CDR3 nucleotides: TGTGCCAGCAGTTTAGGGCGGGACAGCTACGAGCAGTACTTC. This chain connects TRBV27 to TRBJ2-7; TRBD1 might be the D (7 bases). With 2 bases removed from V and 3 bases from J, the gap between germline ends came to 11 bases. CDR3 length: 14 residues. Germline V gene sequence: CDR1 MNHEY, CDR2 SMNVEV (reference sequence).

The CDR3 loop is CASSSTRNSPLHF. For the CDR3, the DNA is TGTGCCAGCAGCTCGACCCGTAATTCACCCCTCCACTTT. The chain has TRBV6-2 or TRBV6-3 and TRBJ1-6; D remains unclear. The CDR3 has 13 residues. V was clipped by 6 bases and J by 6 bases, with 9 bases between them. CDR1 is MNHEY, CDR2 SVGEGT, per germline.

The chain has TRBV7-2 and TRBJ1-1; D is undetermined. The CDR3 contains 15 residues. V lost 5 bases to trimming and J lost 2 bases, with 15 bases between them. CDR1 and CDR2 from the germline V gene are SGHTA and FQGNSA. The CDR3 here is CASSRHALGNTEAFF. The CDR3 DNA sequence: TGTGCCAGCAGCAGGCATGCTTTGGGTAACACTGAAGCTTTCTTT.

The CDR3 loop reads CASRYRRPGTKEAKETQYF. The CDR3 DNA reads as TGTGCCAGCAGATATAGGCGGCCCGGGACTAAAGAGGCCAAAGAGACCCAGTACTTC. The chain recombines TRBV7-9 with TRBJ2-5; 7 nucleotides agree with TRBD2. The junction had 22 bases not matched to a gene; V was cut back by 6 bases and J by 3 bases. Germline V gene data show CDR1 as SEHNR and CDR2 as FQNEAQ (reference sequence). This CDR3 is 19 amino acids long.

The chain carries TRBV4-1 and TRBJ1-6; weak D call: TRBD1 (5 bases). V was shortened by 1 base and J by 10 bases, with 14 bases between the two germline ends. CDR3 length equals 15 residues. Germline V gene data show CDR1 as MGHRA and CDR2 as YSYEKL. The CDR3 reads CASSQVSVGGSPLHF. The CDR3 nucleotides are TGCGCCAGCAGCCAAGTATCCGTCGGGGGATCACCCCTCCACTTT.

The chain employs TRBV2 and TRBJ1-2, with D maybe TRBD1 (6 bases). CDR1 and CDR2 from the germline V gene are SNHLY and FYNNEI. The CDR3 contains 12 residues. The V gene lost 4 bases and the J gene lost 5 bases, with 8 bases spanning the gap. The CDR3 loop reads CASSGGLYGYTF. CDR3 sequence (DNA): TGTGCCAGCAGTGGGGGGCTGTATGGCTACACCTTC.

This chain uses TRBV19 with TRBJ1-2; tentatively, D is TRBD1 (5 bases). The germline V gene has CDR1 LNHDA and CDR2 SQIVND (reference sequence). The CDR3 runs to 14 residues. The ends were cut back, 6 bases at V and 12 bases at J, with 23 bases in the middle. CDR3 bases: TGTGCCAGTAGCCGCTCTCAGGGACGGCTGGATCACACCTTC. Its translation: CASSRSQGRLDHTF.

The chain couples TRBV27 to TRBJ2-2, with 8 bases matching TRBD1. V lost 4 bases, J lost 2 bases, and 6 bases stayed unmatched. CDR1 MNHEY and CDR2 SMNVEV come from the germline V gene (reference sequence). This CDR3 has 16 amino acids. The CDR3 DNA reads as TGTGCCAGCAGTTCGACAGGGGACGGAAACACCGGGGAGCTGTTTTTT. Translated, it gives CASSSTGDGNTGELFF.

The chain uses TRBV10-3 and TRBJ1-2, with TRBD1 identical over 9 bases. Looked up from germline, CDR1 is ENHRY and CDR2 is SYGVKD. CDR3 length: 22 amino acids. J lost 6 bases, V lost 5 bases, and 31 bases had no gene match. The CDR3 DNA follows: TGTGCCATCAGTAGCAGGACCGGGACAGGGAATGGAGGAGAGCCCAGAGGAGATGGCTACACCTTC. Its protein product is CAISSRTGTGNGGEPRGDGYTF.

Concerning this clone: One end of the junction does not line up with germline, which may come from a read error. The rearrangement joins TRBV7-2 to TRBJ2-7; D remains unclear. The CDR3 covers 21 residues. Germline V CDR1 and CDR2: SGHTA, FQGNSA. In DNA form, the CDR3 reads TGTGCCAGCAGCTTAGCGCGTTTTCCCCAAAATCCCGACTCCCCCTCCTACAAGCAGTACTTC. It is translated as CASSLARFPQNPDSPSYKQYF. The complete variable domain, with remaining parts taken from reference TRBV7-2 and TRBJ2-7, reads GAGVSQSPSNKVTEKGKDVELRCDPISGHTALYWYRQSLGQGLEFLIYFQGNSAPDKSGLPSDRFSAERTGGSVSTLTIQRTQQEDSAVYLCASSLARFPQNPDSPSYKQYFGPGTRLTVT.

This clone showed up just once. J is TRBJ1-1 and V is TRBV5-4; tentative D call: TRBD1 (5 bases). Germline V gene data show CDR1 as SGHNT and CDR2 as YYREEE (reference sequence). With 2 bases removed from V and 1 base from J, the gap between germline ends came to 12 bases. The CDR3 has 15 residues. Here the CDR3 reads CASSFRWGRNTEAFF. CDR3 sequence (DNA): TGTGCCAGCAGCTTCAGATGGGGCCGGAACACTGAAGCTTTCTTT.

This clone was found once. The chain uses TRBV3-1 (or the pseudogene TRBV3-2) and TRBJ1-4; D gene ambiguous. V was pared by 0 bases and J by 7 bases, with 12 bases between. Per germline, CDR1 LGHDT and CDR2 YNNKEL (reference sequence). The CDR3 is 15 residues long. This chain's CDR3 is CASSQEGRSSEKLFF. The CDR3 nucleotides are TGTGCCAGCAGCCAAGAGGGGAGAAGTAGTGAAAAACTGTTTTTT.

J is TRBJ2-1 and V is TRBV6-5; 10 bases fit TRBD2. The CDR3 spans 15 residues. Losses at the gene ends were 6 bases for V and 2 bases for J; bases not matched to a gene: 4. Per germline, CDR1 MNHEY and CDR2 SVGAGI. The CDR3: CASSRLAGAYNEQFF. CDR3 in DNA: TGTGCCAGCAGCCGACTAGCGGGTGCCTACAATGAGCAGTTCTTC.

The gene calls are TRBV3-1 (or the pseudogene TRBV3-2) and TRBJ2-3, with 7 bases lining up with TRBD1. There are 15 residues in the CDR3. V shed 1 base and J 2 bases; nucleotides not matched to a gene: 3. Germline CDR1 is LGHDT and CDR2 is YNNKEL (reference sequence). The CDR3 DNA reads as TGTGCCAGCAGCCAAGGACAGGGTCACACAGATACGCAGTATTTT. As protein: CASSQGQGHTDTQYF.

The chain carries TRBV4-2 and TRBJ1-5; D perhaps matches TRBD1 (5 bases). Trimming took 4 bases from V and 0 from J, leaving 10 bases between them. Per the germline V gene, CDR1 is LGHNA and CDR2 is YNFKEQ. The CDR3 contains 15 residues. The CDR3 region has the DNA TGTGCCAGCAGCCTTGACAGCTATAGCAATCAGCCCCAGCATTTT. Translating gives CASSLDSYSNQPQHF.